A selection of T cell receptor beta chains follows, all from one sample in a study of T cells in Graves' hyperthyroidism and ophthalmopathy. One entry per CDR3 protein, called by TCRdb with MiXCR from the multiplex PCR reads. Of approximately 210,000 distinct CDR3 sequences in the sample, roughly 15% were seen once. The sequencing input was blood. The source of these receptors is a man in his fifties or sixties with Graves' hyperthyroidism. Each CDR3 is given with its conserved first and last residue. The order of the fields is clone size, V gene, D gene, J gene, CDR3 DNA, CDR3 protein. D genes are given only for firm matches. Size tells how often a clone was seen (once, few, many) or the class of an expanded clone, and some rows leave it out.

size: NA
V: TRBV7-3
D: TRBD1
J: TRBJ2-3
DNA: TGTGCCAGCAGCACTGGACAGGGACCAGATACGCAGTATTTT
CDR3: CASSTGQGPDTQYF

size: many
V: TRBV20-1
D: TRBD2
J: TRBJ2-1
DNA: TGCAGTGCTAGAGAAGCGGGAGGGCAGTTCTTC
CDR3: CSAREAGGQFF

size: few
V: TRBV20-1
D: NA
J: TRBJ2-2
DNA: TGCAGCGTTGCTTTGTCCGGGAGCGGGGAGCTGTTTTTT
CDR3: CSVALSGSGELFF

size: few
V: TRBV18
D: TRBD2
J: TRBJ2-7
DNA: TGTGCCAGCTCATCTCTATCTAGCGGGAGGCCCCCCTACGAGCAGTACTTC
CDR3: CASSSLSSGRPPYEQYF

size: many
V: TRBV7-3
D: NA
J: TRBJ2-5
DNA: TGTGCCAGCAGCTTAAGAGGGCATGGAGAGACCCAGTACTTC
CDR3: CASSLRGHGETQYF

size: few
V: TRBV6-2/TRBV6-3
D: TRBD1
J: TRBJ1-5
DNA: TGTGCCAGCTCACAGGGGATGGGGCAGCCCCAGCATTTT
CDR3: CASSQGMGQPQHF

size: NA
V: TRBV7-2
D: NA
J: TRBJ2-6
DNA: TGTGCCAGCGGACTCGGTGGGCCGGGCTCTGGGGCCAACGTCCTGACTTTC
CDR3: CASGLGGPGSGANVLTF

size: many
V: TRBV11-2
D: NA
J: TRBJ2-5
DNA: TGTGCCAGCAGCTTTGGCGACAGGCAAGAGACCCAGTACTTC
CDR3: CASSFGDRQETQYF

size: many
V: TRBV7-3
D: NA
J: TRBJ2-3
DNA: TGTGCCAGCAGCTTGGTGGATACAGATACGCAGTATTTT
CDR3: CASSLVDTDTQYF

size: NA
V: TRBV20-1
D: NA
J: TRBJ2-4
DNA: TGCAGTGCCGCAACCGGGCTAGCCAAAAACATTCAGTACTTC
CDR3: CSAATGLAKNIQYF

size: NA
V: TRBV18
D: TRBD1
J: TRBJ2-5
DNA: TGTGCCAGCTCACTCTCGGGACAGGGGAAAGAGACCCAGTACTTC
CDR3: CASSLSGQGKETQYF

size: few
V: TRBV11-2
D: NA
J: TRBJ1-5
DNA: TGTGCCAGCAGCCCTTGGCCGGATCAGCCCCAGCATTTT
CDR3: CASSPWPDQPQHF

size: NA
V: TRBV9
D: NA
J: TRBJ2-2
DNA: TGTGCCAGCGGCGTCTTTGTGGGGGTGGACGGGGAGCTGTTTTTT
CDR3: CASGVFVGVDGELFF

size: many
V: TRBV20-1
D: NA
J: TRBJ2-7
DNA: TGCAGTGCTAGGGTCGGCCGGGTCCCTACCTACGAGCAGTACTTC
CDR3: CSARVGRVPTYEQYF

size: few
V: TRBV2
D: NA
J: TRBJ2-4
DNA: TGTGCCAGCAGTCAAGACAGCCAAAACATTCAGTACTTC
CDR3: CASSQDSQNIQYF

size: many
V: TRBV28
D: NA
J: TRBJ2-7
DNA: TGTGCCAGCAGTTTATTGGGATCCGGGACACGGCCCTACGAGCAGTACTTC
CDR3: CASSLLGSGTRPYEQYF

size: few
V: TRBV19
D: TRBD2
J: TRBJ2-7
DNA: TGTGCCAGTAGGGGGACTAGCGGTCCATACGAGCAGTACTTC
CDR3: CASRGTSGPYEQYF

size: many
V: TRBV24-1
D: NA
J: TRBJ2-5
DNA: TGTGCCACCAGTGATTTCGGTCCGTTTGGGACCCAGTACTTC
CDR3: CATSDFGPFGTQYF

size: many
V: TRBV13
D: NA
J: TRBJ2-7
DNA: TGTGCCAGCAGCTCCCGGACTGTCAACTACGAGCAGTACTTC
CDR3: CASSSRTVNYEQYF

size: NA
V: TRBV11-3
D: NA
J: TRBJ2-1
DNA: TGTGCCAGCAGCTTAACCCTGGGGAGGACGGAGTTCTTC
CDR3: CASSLTLGRTEFF

size: NA
V: TRBV12-3/TRBV12-4
D: NA
J: TRBJ2-2
DNA: TGTGCCAGCAGTTTCCAGGGTGCTACCGGGGAGCTGTTTTTT
CDR3: CASSFQGATGELFF

size: few
V: TRBV5-8
D: NA
J: TRBJ1-5
DNA: TGTGCCAGCAGCTTGCAGGGGCCCGGTCAGCCCCAGCATTTT
CDR3: CASSLQGPGQPQHF

size: NA
V: TRBV11-2
D: NA
J: TRBJ2-1
DNA: TGTGCCAGCTTGGGGGTCTCCCGCAATGAGCAGTTCTTC
CDR3: CASLGVSRNEQFF

size: NA
V: TRBV24-1
D: NA
J: TRBJ2-3
DNA: TGTGCCACCAGTGGGGTAGCGGAGACTGGCACAGATACGCAGTATTTT
CDR3: CATSGVAETGTDTQYF

size: many
V: TRBV3-1
D: TRBD1
J: TRBJ2-7
DNA: TGTGCCAGCAGCCCTTCTCGGGACAGGGGGCAACACGAGCAGTACTTC
CDR3: CASSPSRDRGQHEQYF

size: many
V: TRBV3-1
D: NA
J: TRBJ2-2
DNA: TGTGCCAGCAGCCCCTGGGACCTTCAGAGGGAGCTGTTTTTT
CDR3: CASSPWDLQRELFF

size: many
V: TRBV12-3/TRBV12-4
D: TRBD2
J: TRBJ2-7
DNA: TGTGCCAGCAGTGATCTAGCGGGAGGTTTGAGAAACGAGCAGTACTTC
CDR3: CASSDLAGGLRNEQYF

size: many
V: TRBV24-1
D: NA
J: TRBJ2-5
DNA: TGTGCCACCAGTGTCAATTCCGGGCCCCAGTACTTC
CDR3: CATSVNSGPQYF

size: many
V: TRBV28
D: NA
J: TRBJ2-1
DNA: TGTGCCAGCACCCCTCCAGGAGGGAGCTCCTACAATGAGCAGTTCTTC
CDR3: CASTPPGGSSYNEQFF

size: many
V: TRBV7-2
D: TRBD2
J: TRBJ2-7
DNA: TGTGCCAGCAGCTTAGATTCTAGCGGGTTTACCTACGAGCAGTACTTC
CDR3: CASSLDSSGFTYEQYF

size: few
V: TRBV19
D: NA
J: TRBJ2-1
DNA: TGTGCCAGTAGAACCGGGACGGGGCCGTACAATGAGCAGTTCTTC
CDR3: CASRTGTGPYNEQFF

size: NA
V: TRBV5-1
D: NA
J: TRBJ1-2
DNA: TGCGCCAGCAGCTTGGAAGGAGGGGATGGCTACACCTTC
CDR3: CASSLEGGDGYTF

size: NA
V: TRBV9
D: NA
J: TRBJ2-7
DNA: TGTGCCAGCAGCGTAAAAACGAGGCATAGCGACGAGCAGTACTTC
CDR3: CASSVKTRHSDEQYF

size: many
V: TRBV28
D: NA
J: TRBJ2-7
DNA: TGTGCCAGCAGTTCACACTACGAGCAGTACTTC
CDR3: CASSSHYEQYF

size: NA
V: TRBV20-1
D: NA
J: TRBJ1-5
DNA: TGCAGTGCTAGAAACGACCCGAATCAGCCCCAGCATTTT
CDR3: CSARNDPNQPQHF

size: NA
V: TRBV28
D: NA
J: TRBJ2-6
DNA: TGTGCCAGCAGTTTGGACTTTACTGGGGCCAACGTCCTGACTTTC
CDR3: CASSLDFTGANVLTF

size: NA
V: TRBV29-1
D: TRBD1
J: TRBJ2-5
DNA: TGCAGCGTTGAACGGGACAGCCAAGAGACCCAGTACTTC
CDR3: CSVERDSQETQYF

size: NA
V: TRBV28
D: TRBD2
J: TRBJ2-7
DNA: TGTGCCAGCAGTACCTTTTTAGCGGGCTCCTACGAGCAGTACTTC
CDR3: CASSTFLAGSYEQYF

size: few
V: TRBV6-1
D: NA
J: TRBJ2-1
DNA: TGTGCCAGCAGACCAGACTTGTGGGGGAATGAGCAGTTCTTC
CDR3: CASRPDLWGNEQFF

size: few
V: TRBV20-1
D: NA
J: TRBJ2-7
DNA: TGCAGTGCCATAGGGAGGCGGGGAGGCTCCTACGAGCAGTACTTC
CDR3: CSAIGRRGGSYEQYF

size: NA
V: TRBV12-5
D: TRBD1
J: TRBJ1-3
DNA: TGTGCTAGTGGTTCTCGGACAGGGACCGTTGGAAACACCATATATTTT
CDR3: CASGSRTGTVGNTIYF

size: many
V: TRBV3-1
D: NA
J: TRBJ2-7
DNA: TGTGCCAGCAGCTCGAGCGGGCAGGGTCACTACGAGCAGTACTTC
CDR3: CASSSSGQGHYEQYF

size: few
V: TRBV11-3
D: NA
J: TRBJ2-1
DNA: TGTGCCAGCAGCTTAGAAGGCGGCTACAATGAGCAGTTCTTC
CDR3: CASSLEGGYNEQFF

size: many
V: TRBV5-1
D: NA
J: TRBJ1-6
DNA: TGCGCCAGCAGCTTGTCCTCGGGGGATTCACCCCTCCACTTT
CDR3: CASSLSSGDSPLHF

size: few
V: TRBV15
D: NA
J: TRBJ2-7
DNA: TGTGCCACCAGCAGAGATTTGGGGACGGCGAACGAGCAGTACTTC
CDR3: CATSRDLGTANEQYF

size: many
V: TRBV28
D: NA
J: TRBJ2-7
DNA: TGTGCCAGCAGTTTATCCGATCTGGCTTCCTACGAGCAGTACTTC
CDR3: CASSLSDLASYEQYF

size: many
V: TRBV6-5
D: TRBD2
J: TRBJ2-3
DNA: TGTGCCAGCAGTTACGTCTTAGCGGGAGGAACAGATACGCAGTATTTT
CDR3: CASSYVLAGGTDTQYF

size: NA
V: TRBV6-2/TRBV6-3
D: NA
J: TRBJ2-5
DNA: TGTGCCAGCAGTTACTTAAGACAGGGAGGCGAGACCCAGTACTTC
CDR3: CASSYLRQGGETQYF

size: few
V: TRBV19
D: TRBD2
J: TRBJ2-1
DNA: TGTGCCAGTAGTATTCCGGGACTAGCGGCTCCCAATGAGCAGTTCTTC
CDR3: CASSIPGLAAPNEQFF

size: many
V: TRBV28
D: NA
J: TRBJ1-2
DNA: TGTGCCAGCAGCCTTGCGGGGGCGGGGGGCTACACCTTC
CDR3: CASSLAGAGGYTF

size: many
V: TRBV6-5
D: NA
J: TRBJ2-5
DNA: TGTGCCAGCAGTTACTCGTACCAAGAGACCCAGTACTTC
CDR3: CASSYSYQETQYF

size: NA
V: TRBV28
D: NA
J: TRBJ2-6
DNA: TGTGCCAGCAGTCTAGGGCGCGGCAGGGGTTATGGGGCCAACGTCCTGACTTTC
CDR3: CASSLGRGRGYGANVLTF

size: many
V: TRBV7-9
D: NA
J: TRBJ2-2
DNA: TGTGCCACCCGGACAGGAGGGATCGGGGAGCTGTTTTTT
CDR3: CATRTGGIGELFF

size: many
V: TRBV28
D: NA
J: TRBJ1-4
DNA: TGTGCCAGCAGTTTAACCCCGCCAGCTAATGAAAAACTGTTTTTT
CDR3: CASSLTPPANEKLFF

size: many
V: TRBV5-1
D: TRBD1
J: TRBJ1-5
DNA: TGCGCCAGCAGCCCCGACAGGGAGGGTCAGCCCCAGCATTTT
CDR3: CASSPDREGQPQHF

size: many
V: TRBV7-9
D: TRBD2
J: TRBJ2-1
DNA: TGTGCCAGCAGCTTAGCTAGCGGGAGTTTTGAGCAGTTCTTC
CDR3: CASSLASGSFEQFF

size: many
V: TRBV6-1
D: TRBD2
J: TRBJ2-3
DNA: TGTGCCAGCAGTCCCCAGGGTCTAGCGGGAGGGCCAGATACGCAGTATTTT
CDR3: CASSPQGLAGGPDTQYF

size: many
V: TRBV30
D: NA
J: TRBJ2-7
DNA: TGTGCCTGGAGTTTAGACAGGTACGAGCAGTACTTC
CDR3: CAWSLDRYEQYF